Below, one T cell receptor beta chain is given with its context. What it binds is unknown. Reverse transcription of 0.5 to 1 ug RNA was performed with random hexamers. Each CDR3 protein is one row after TCRdb ran MiXCR on the immunoSEQ multiplex PCR reads. The sample consists of about 120,000 distinct CDR3 sequences, about 95% of them appearing once. This entry belongs to a study of CD8 T cells in Susac syndrome. TEMRA cells were enriched by FACS, and CD4+ and CD8+ T cells were negatively isolated. Points from the study as a whole: Clonal expansion of Susac CD8+ cells peaked in TEMRA cells, and it also peaked in active patients.

Germline V gene sequence: CDR1 LNHDA, CDR2 SQIVND (reference sequence). V lost 5 bases and J 0 bases, leaving 13 bases between the germline ends. The CDR3 covers 15 residues. The sequence derives from a human donor with Susac syndrome. The sample consisted of CD8+ T cells from PBMCs. The chain has TRBV19 and TRBJ1-2; D gene unclear. CDR3 DNA: TGTGCCAGTAGTCCTACACCAGCCCCTAACTATGGCTACACCTTC. It codes for CASSPTPAPNYGYTF. Using reference TRBV19 and TRBJ1-2 for the parts outside the CDR3, the full variable domain is DGGITQSPKYLFRKEGQNVTLSCEQNLNHDAMYWYRQDPGQGLRLIYYSQIVNDFQKGDIAEGYSVSREKKESFPLTVTSAQKNPTAFYLCASSPTPAPNYGYTFGSGTRLTVV.